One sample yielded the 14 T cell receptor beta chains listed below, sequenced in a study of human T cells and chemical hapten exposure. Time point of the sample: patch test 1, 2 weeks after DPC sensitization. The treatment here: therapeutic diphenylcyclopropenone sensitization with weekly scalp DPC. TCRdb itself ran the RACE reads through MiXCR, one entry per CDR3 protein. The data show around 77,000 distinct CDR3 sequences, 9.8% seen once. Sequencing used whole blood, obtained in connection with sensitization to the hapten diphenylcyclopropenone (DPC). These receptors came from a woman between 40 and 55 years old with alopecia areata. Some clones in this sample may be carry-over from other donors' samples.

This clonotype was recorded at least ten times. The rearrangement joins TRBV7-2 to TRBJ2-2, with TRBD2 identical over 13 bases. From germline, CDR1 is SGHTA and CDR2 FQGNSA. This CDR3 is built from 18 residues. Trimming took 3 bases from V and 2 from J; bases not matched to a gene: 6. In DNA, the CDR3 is TGTGCCAGCAGCTTTACCGGGACTAGCGGGGAAAACACCGGGGAGCTGTTTTTT. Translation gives CASSFTGTSGENTGELFF.

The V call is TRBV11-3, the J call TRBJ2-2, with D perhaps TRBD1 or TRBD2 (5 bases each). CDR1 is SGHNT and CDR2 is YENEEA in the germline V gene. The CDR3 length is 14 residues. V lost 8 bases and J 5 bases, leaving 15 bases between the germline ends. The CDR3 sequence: CASEESWGTGELFF. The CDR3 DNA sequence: TGTGCCAGCGAGGAGTCGTGGGGGACCGGGGAGCTGTTTTTT.

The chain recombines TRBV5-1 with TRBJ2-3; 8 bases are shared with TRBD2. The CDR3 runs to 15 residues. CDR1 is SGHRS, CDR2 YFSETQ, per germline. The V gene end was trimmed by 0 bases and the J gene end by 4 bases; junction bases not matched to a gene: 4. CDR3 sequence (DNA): TGCGCCAGCAGCTTGGGGCCAGCGGGGGCAGATACGCAGTATTTT. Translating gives CASSLGPAGADTQYF.

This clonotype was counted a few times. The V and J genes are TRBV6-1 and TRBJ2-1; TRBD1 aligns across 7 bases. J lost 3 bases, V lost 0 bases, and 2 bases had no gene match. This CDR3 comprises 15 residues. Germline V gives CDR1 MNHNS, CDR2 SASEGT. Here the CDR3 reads CASSEAQGVYNEQFF. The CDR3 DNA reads TGTGCCAGCAGTGAAGCCCAGGGGGTCTACAATGAGCAGTTCTTC.

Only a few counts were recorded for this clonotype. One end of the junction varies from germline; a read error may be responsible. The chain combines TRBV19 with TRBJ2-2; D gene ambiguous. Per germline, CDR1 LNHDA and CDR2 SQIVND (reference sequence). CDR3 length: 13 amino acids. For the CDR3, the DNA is TGTGCCTGTAGTTTGACGACCGCCGGGGAGCTGTTTTTT. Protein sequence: CACSLTTAGELFF.

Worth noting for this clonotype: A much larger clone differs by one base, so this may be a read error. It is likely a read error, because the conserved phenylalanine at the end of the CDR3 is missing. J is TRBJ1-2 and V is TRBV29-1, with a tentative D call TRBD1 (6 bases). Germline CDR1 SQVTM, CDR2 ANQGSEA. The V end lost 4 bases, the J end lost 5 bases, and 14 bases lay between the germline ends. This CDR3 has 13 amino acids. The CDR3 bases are TGCAGCGTTGTACCGGGGGCGGAGTATGGCTACACCATC. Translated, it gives CSVVPGAEYGYTI.

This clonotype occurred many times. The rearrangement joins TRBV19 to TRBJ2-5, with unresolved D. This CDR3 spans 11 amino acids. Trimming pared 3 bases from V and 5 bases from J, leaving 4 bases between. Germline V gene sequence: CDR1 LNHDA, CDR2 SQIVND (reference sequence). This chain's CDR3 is CASSIMETQYF. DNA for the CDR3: TGTGCCAGTAGTATCATGGAGACCCAGTACTTC.

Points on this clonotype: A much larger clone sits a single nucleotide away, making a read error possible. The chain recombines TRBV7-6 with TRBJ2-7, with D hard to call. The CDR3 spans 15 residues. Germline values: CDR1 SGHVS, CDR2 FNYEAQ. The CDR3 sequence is CVSSPGYGSSYEQYF. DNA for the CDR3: TGTGTCAGCAGCCCCGGGTACGGTAGCTCCTACGAGCAGTACTTC.

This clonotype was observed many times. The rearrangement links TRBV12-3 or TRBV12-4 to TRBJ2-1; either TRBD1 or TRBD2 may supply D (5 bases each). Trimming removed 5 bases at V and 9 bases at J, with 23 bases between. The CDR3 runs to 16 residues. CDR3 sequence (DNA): TGTGCCAGCAGTGGAAAGTTAGCCCCGGACGGGGCTGAGCAGTTCTTC. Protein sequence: CASSGKLAPDGAEQFF.

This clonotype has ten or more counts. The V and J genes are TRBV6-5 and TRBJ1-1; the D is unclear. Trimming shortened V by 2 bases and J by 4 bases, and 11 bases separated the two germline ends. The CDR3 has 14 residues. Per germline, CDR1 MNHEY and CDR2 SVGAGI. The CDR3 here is CASSYGVIGTEAFF. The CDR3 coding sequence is TGTGCCAGCAGTTACGGGGTGATAGGCACTGAAGCTTTCTTT.

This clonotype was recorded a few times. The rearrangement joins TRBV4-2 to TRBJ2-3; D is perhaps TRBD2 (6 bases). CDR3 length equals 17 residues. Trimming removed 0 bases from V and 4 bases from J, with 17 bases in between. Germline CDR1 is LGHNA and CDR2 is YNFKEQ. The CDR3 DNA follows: TGTGCCAGCAGCCAAGATTGGGGCAGGGAGGTCCCAGATACGCAGTATTTT. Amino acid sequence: CASSQDWGREVPDTQYF.

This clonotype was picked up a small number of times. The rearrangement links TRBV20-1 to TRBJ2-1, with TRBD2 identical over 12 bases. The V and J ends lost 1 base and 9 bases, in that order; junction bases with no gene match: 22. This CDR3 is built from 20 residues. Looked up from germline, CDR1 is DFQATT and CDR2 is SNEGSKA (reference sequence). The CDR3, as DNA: TGCAGTGCTAGAGCCTTAGGACTAGCGGGGAGACAGAGGGGGCTGGGTGAGCAGTTCTTC. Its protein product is CSARALGLAGRQRGLGEQFF.

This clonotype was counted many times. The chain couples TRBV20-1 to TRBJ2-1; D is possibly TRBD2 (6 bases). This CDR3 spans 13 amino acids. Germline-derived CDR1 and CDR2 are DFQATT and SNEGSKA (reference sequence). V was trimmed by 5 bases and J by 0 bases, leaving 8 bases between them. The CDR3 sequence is CSAVGGSYNEQFF. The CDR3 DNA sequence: TGCAGTGCTGTGGGGGGCTCCTACAATGAGCAGTTCTTC.

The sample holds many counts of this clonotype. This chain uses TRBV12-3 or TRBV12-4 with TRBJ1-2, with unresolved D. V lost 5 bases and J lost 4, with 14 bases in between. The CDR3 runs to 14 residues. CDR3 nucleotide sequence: TGTGCCAGCAGTCCCCCGGCAGCTTTCTATGGCTACACCTTC. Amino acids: CASSPPAAFYGYTF.